This entry is about one T cell receptor beta chain. The CDR3 is 15 amino acids. CDR1 and CDR2 from the germline V gene are SQVTM and ANQGSEA. Trimming took off 3 bases at V and 7 bases at J, with 21 bases between the two ends. The data belong to a study of control samples from healthy donors and cancer patients. Clones were sequenced by immunoSEQ multiplex PCR, and TCRdb holds only the in-frame ones, with some missing. The sample includes 80,000 or so clones, 85% to 95% of them seen just once. The receptor was isolated from a woman aged 55 to 70 in good health. What was sequenced was blood. This chain uses TRBV29-1 with TRBJ2-5; no reliable D call. The CDR3 DNA sequence: TGCAGCGTTGATTCCGGGCACCTGGTACGAAGGACCCAGTACTTC. Translated: CSVDSGHLVRRTQYF.